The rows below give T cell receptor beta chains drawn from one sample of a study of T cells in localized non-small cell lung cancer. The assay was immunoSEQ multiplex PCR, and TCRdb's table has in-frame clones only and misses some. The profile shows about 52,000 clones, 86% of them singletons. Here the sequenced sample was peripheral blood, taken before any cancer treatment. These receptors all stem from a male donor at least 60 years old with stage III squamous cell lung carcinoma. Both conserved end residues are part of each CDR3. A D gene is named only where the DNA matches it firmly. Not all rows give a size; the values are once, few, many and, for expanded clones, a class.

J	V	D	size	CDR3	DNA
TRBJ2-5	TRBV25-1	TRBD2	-	CASISKTSAGGTQYF	TGTGCCAGCATTTCGAAGACTAGCGCCGGGGGGACCCAGTACTTC
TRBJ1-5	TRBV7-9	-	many	CASSPIGGNQPQHF	TGTGCCAGCAGCCCAATCGGCGGCAATCAGCCCCAGCATTTT
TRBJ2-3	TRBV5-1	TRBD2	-	CASSLGGLASDTQYF	TGCGCCAGCAGCTTAGGAGGACTAGCATCAGATACGCAGTATTTT
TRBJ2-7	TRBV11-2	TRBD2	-	CASSRAGLAGAGSYEQYF	TGTGCCAGCAGCCGCGCGGGACTAGCGGGAGCTGGGTCCTACGAGCAGTACTTC
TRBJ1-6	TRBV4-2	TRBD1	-	CASSFGDRGNSPLHF	TGTGCCAGCAGCTTCGGGGACAGGGGCAATTCACCCCTCCACTTT
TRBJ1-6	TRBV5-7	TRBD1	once	CASSLTGRDSPLHF	TGTGCCAGCAGCCTGACAGGGAGGGATTCACCCCTCCACTTT
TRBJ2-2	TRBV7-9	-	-	CASSLQGSAGELFF	TGTGCCAGCAGCCTACAGGGATCTGCCGGGGAGCTGTTTTTT
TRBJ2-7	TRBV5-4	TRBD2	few	CASSLAASGTLEQYF	TGTGCCAGCAGCTTGGCGGCTAGCGGTACCCTTGAGCAGTACTTC
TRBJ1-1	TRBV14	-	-	CASSQGLWGRTEAFF	TGTGCCAGCAGCCAAGGGTTATGGGGGAGAACTGAAGCTTTCTTT
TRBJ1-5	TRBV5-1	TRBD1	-	CASSLSQGDQPQHF	TGCGCCAGCAGCTTGTCGCAGGGGGATCAGCCCCAGCATTTT
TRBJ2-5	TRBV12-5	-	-	CPLPWGESETQYF	TGTCCTCTACCTTGGGGAGAGTCAGAGACCCAGTACTTC
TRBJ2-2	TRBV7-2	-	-	CASSSVRAGELFF	TGTGCCAGCAGCTCCGTTCGGGCCGGGGAGCTGTTTTTT
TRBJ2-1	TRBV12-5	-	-	CASGLLRFF	TGTGCTAGTGGTTTGTTACGATTCTTC
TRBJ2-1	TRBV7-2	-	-	CASSQDSNEQFF	TGTGCCAGCAGCCAGGACAGCAATGAGCAGTTCTTC
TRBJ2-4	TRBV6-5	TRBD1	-	CASSYSGTGKNIQYF	TGTGCCAGCAGTTACTCCGGGACAGGGAAAAACATTCAGTACTTC